This TCR beta chain came from a study of T-cell reconstitution after alpha-beta-depleted transplantation in children. During its preparation, the TCRbeta library received unique molecular identifiers. TCRdb itself ran the PCR reads through MiXCR, one entry per CDR3 protein. The sample has 350,000 to 450,000 distinct CDR3 sequences; about an eighth are singletons. The CDR3 extends over 15 amino acids. V lost 5 bases and J 2 bases, leaving 14 bases between the germline ends. The germline gives CDR1 MDHEN, CDR2 SYDVKM. The sample holds a few counts of this clonotype. This specimen consisted of PBMCs, obtained from the stem cell graft. This TCR was recovered from a human donor who donated a stem cell graft to a child with Fanconi anemia. The chain is built from TRBV28 and TRBJ2-3; D possibly corresponds to TRBD1 (6 bases). The CDR3 DNA is TGTGCCAGCAGTCCGGGGAGACAGGCCACAGATACGCAGTATTTT. Encoded protein: CASSPGRQATDTQYF.